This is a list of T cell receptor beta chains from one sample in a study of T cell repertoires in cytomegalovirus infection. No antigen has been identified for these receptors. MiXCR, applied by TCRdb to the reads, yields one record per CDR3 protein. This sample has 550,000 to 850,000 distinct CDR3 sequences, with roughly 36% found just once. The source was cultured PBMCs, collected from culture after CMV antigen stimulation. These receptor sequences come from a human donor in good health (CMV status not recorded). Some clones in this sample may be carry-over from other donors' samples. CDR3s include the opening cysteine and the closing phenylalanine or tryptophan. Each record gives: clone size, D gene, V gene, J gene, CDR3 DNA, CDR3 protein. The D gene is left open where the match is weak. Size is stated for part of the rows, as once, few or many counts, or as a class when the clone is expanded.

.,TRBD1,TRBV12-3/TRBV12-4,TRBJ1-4,TGTGCCAGCAGTGGGGGGACAGGGATCCCTGAAAAACTGTTTTTT,CASSGGTGIPEKLFF
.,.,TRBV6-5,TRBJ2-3,TGTGCCAGCAGTTACGGCGAAGATACGCAGTATTTT,CASSYGEDTQYF
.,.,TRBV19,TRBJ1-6,TGTGCCAACGGAATCGGCTCCTATAATTCACCCCTCCACTTT,CANGIGSYNSPLHF
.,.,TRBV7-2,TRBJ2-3,TGTGCCAGCAGCACGTCTGACGGGGATACGCAGTATTTT,CASSTSDGDTQYF
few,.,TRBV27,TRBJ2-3,TGTGCCAGCGCGTTAGGGGGAACAGATACGCAGTATTTT,CASALGGTDTQYF
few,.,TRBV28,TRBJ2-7,TGTGCCAGCAGTCCTAATATTTACGAGCAGTACTTC,CASSPNIYEQYF
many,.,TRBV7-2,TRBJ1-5,TGTGCCAGCAGCTTTGGGACCCGGTGGAATCAGCCCCAGCATTTT,CASSFGTRWNQPQHF
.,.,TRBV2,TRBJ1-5,TGTGCCAGCAGTGGAGATAGGGACCCCTGGAGCAATCAGCCCCAGCATTTT,CASSGDRDPWSNQPQHF
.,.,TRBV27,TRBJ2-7,TGTGCCAGCAGTTTATCGTCGGTTTCGTCCTACGAGCAGTACTTC,CASSLSSVSSYEQYF
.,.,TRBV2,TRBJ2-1,TGTGCCAGCAGTGAATTTGTAGGCAATGAGCAGTTCTTC,CASSEFVGNEQFF
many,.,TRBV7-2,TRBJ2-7,TGTGCCAGCAGCTTAAGGGAGGACTACTCCTACGAGCAGTACTTC,CASSLREDYSYEQYF
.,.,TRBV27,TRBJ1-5,TGTGCCAGCAGTTTGATGGCTCTTTCGGGCAATCAGCCCCAGCATTTT,CASSLMALSGNQPQHF
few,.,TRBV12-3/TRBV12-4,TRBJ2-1,TGTGCCAGCAGTTTACACCTCGAGGGACGGTTGCTTGAGCAGTTCTTC,CASSLHLEGRLLEQFF
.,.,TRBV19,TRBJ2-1,TGTGCCAGCCAGGACACTTACAATGAGCAGTTCTTC,CASQDTYNEQFF
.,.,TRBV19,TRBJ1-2,TGTGCCAGTATGGGGGTCCGGGACAAACCCAACTATGGCTACACCTTC,CASMGVRDKPNYGYTF
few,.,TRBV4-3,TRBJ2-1,TGCGCCAGCAGCCAAGATCCAGCGGATATGGGGTACAATGAGCAGTTCTTC,CASSQDPADMGYNEQFF
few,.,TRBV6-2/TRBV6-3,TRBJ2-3,TGTGCCAGCAGTTACTCCACACCCCTCACGCAGTATTTT,CASSYSTPLTQYF
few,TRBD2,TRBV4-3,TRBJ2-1,TGCGCCAGCAGCCAAGACCCGAGCGGGAGGGCCCACAATGAGCAGTTCTTC,CASSQDPSGRAHNEQFF
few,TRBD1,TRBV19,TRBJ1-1,TGTGCCATCGGGGGACCCGGACAGGGAGGCACTGAAGCTTTCTTT,CAIGGPGQGGTEAFF
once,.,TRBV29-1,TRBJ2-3,TGCAGCGTGGGGCGGGATAGGATTGCAGATACGCAGTATTTT,CSVGRDRIADTQYF
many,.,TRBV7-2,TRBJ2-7,TGTGCCAGCAGCCAAGCCGGGACTGGACTATACGAGCAGTACTTC,CASSQAGTGLYEQYF
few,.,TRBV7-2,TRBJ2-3,TGTGCCAGCAGCTCAACGTTAGCCGGGCGGATAAGTATCACAGATACGCAGTATTTT,CASSSTLAGRISITDTQYF
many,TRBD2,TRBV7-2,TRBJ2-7,TGTGCCAGCAGCTTTAGCGGGGGAAAGGAGCAGTACTTC,CASSFSGGKEQYF
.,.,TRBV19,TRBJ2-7,TGTGCCAGTAGTATCGGGTATCGCACTTCCTACGAGCAGTACTTC,CASSIGYRTSYEQYF
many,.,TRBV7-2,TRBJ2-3,TGTGCCAGCAGCTTCCCGGCGGGCAGCCCGGGTACGGTTTTGGATACGCAGTATTTT,CASSFPAGSPGTVLDTQYF
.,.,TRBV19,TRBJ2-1,TGTGCCAGTAGGGTAGCGGATGCCTCCTACAATGAGCAGTTCTTC,CASRVADASYNEQFF
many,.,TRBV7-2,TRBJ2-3,TGTGCCAGCAGCCCTCAGGTGTCCCCAGATACGCAGTATTTT,CASSPQVSPDTQYF
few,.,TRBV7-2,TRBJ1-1,TGTGCCAGCAGATCCCGGGGGAGGGCTGAAGCTTTCTTT,CASRSRGRAEAFF
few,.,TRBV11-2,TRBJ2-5,TGTGCCAGCAGCTCCTCCTTGGGACAACAGTACTTC,CASSSSLGQQYF
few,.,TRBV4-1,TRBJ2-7,TGCGCCAGCAGCCTCCCCGGACCTGGACCCTACGAGCAGTACTTC,CASSLPGPGPYEQYF
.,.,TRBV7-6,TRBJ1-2,TGTGCCAGCAGCTTGGCGCCCGGACTGGGGAGCCACCCCGATGGCTACACCTTC,CASSLAPGLGSHPDGYTF
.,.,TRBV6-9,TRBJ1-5,TGTGCCAGCAGTTATTTCGGGGGGCACAATCAGCCCCAGCATTTT,CASSYFGGHNQPQHF
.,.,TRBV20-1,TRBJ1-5,TGCAGTGCTAGGTCCCCAGGGAATCAGCCCCAGCATTTT,CSARSPGNQPQHF
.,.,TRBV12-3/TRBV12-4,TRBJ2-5,TGTGCCAGCTGGACAGCCCTAGAGGAGACCCAGTACTTC,CASWTALEETQYF
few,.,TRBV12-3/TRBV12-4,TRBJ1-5,TGTGCCAGCAAGGTATCAGGTACGATAGTGCCCCAGCATTTT,CASKVSGTIVPQHF
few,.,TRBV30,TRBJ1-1,TGTGCCTGGAGACCCAACACTAACACTGAAGCTTTCTTT,CAWRPNTNTEAFF
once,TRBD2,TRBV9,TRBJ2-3,TGTGCCAGCGGAACGGGAGGGCAGACAGATACGCAGTATTTT,CASGTGGQTDTQYF
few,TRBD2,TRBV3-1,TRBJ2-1,TGTGCCAGCAGCTCACTAGCGGGGGGGTTTGGTGAGCAGTTCTTC,CASSSLAGGFGEQFF
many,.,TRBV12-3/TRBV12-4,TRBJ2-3,TGTGCCAGCAGGGGACTGCCAGATACGCAGTATTTT,CASRGLPDTQYF
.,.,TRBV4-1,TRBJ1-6,TGTGCCAGCAGCCAAGGAAGGGAATCACCCCTCCACTTT,CASSQGRESPLHF
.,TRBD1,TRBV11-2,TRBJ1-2,TGTGCCAGCAGATCCACCGGGACAGGGCTTGCCTATGGCTACACCTTC,CASRSTGTGLAYGYTF
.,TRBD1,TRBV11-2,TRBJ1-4,TGTGCCAGCAGTTCCGGTCGACAGGGCGGAGAAAAACTGTTTTTT,CASSSGRQGGEKLFF
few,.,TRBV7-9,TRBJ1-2,TGTGCCAGCAGCCGATCGACCCCAGGGAGAGGTTCTTATGGCTACACCTTC,CASSRSTPGRGSYGYTF
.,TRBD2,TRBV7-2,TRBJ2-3,TGTGCCAGCACCCCGCGCCGAGGACTAGCGGGAGGGCTTGGAACAGATACGCAGTATTTT,CASTPRRGLAGGLGTDTQYF
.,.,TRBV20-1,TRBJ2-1,TGCAGTGCCGAAAGTTGGTATCATGGGAATGAGCAGTTCTTC,CSAESWYHGNEQFF
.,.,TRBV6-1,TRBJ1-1,TGTGCCAGCAGTCCTCTCCGTGAGGGAGAAGCTTTCTTT,CASSPLREGEAFF
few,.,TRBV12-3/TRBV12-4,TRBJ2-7,TGTGCCAGCAGTTTAGGTGTTGGCTGGGAGCAGTACTTC,CASSLGVGWEQYF
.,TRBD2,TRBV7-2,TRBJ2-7,TGTGCCAGCAGCTTAGTTAGGGTCGGGACTAGCGGGATCAACGAGCAGTACTTC,CASSLVRVGTSGINEQYF
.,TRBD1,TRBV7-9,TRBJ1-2,TGTGCCAGCAGGACAGGGGCGCTCGGCTATGGCTACACCTTC,CASRTGALGYGYTF
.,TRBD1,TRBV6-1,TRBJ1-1,TGTGCCAGCAGTGGACGACAGGGGGCGGGTACTGAAGCTTTCTTT,CASSGRQGAGTEAFF